The subject of this entry is one T cell receptor beta chain. This entry is derived from a study of CD8+ T cells in alopecia areata. Isolated RNA was reverse transcribed into cDNA used as the sequencing template. Sequencing used immunoSEQ multiplex PCR; TCRdb keeps in-frame clones, though not all of them. Counted here are 95,000 to 110,000 clones, less than 90% occurring once; the ten biggest clones make up around a quarter. With 3 bases clipped from V and 4 bases from J, the junction kept 3 bases outside the gene matches. Germline values: CDR1 PRHDT, CDR2 FYEKMQ (reference sequence). This CDR3 has 14 residues. Treatment here: oral pan-JAK inhibitor, 5-10 mg twice daily.

Source: CD8+ T cells sorted from blood, taken at week 24, from a patient treated with tofacitinib. V usage is TRBV13 and J usage is TRBJ2-1; 7 nucleotides agree with TRBD1. This TCR came from a human donor with alopecia areata. The DNA of the CDR3 is TGTGCCAGCAGCTTGGTACAGGGGTACAATGAGCAGTTCTTC. Protein product: CASSLVQGYNEQFF.